Below, one TCR beta chain is given with its context. As yet, its antigen is unknown. This sample stems from a study of spatial heterogeneity in lung cancer. Study-wide context: A total of more than 65 untreated early-stage non-small cell lung cancer patients served as donors. Among detected sequences, beta-chain ones consistently exceeded alpha-chain ones in number. Study-wide points: More often at tumor resection than at routine follow-up, ubiquitous expanded tumor TCRs were detected in the blood.

Stated time point: blood at routine non-recurrence follow-up after resection. Frozen PBMC, nontumor lung or tumor provided whole RNA, which was sequenced unsorted. Per germline, CDR1 MDHEN and CDR2 SYDVKM. The CDR3 length is 14 residues. V was cut by 2 bases and J by 9 bases, with 14 bases left in between. TCRdb re-analysed the 5' RACE reads in MiXCR, keeping a single row per CDR3 protein. Seen here are 45,000 to 50,000 distinct CDR3 sequences, 10% to 15% observed once, and the top ten hold 30% to 40%. J is TRBJ1-5 and V is TRBV28; D is unclear. This TCR was sampled from a male donor with early-stage non-small cell lung cancer. The starting material was PBMCs, obtained at follow-up. The CDR3 DNA is TGTGCCAGCAGTTTACTAAACCAGGATCGGCCCCAGCATTTT. Its protein product is CASSLLNQDRPQHF.